This TCR beta chain appears in the sequencing data of a study of cytomegalovirus exposure and HLA in healthy donors. As for the study in general: About 80 million unique TCRs, all from HLA-typed donors, were included in an early release of the data. Study-wide results and limits: Sequencing artifact likely explains a cluster of highly shared sequence variants.

In regard to this clone: As yet, its antigen is unknown.

This CDR3 comprises 15 residues. CDR1 and CDR2 (germline): SGHVS, FNYEAQ. Trimming pared 5 bases from V and 9 bases from J, leaving 23 bases between. Use of 60 Vbeta and 13 Jbeta primers characterized the PCR. Profiling relied on immunoSEQ multiplex PCR, and the TCRdb table lists in-frame clones only, not all of them. The record lists some 89,000 clones, of which the ten most abundant hold 3% to 4%. The chain employs TRBV7-6 and TRBJ2-7; possible D gene TRBD2, 6 bases. The clonotype originates from a woman in her 30s in good health and CMV-seronegative. Source material: PBMCs. The CDR3 DNA is TGTGCCAGCAGCCAAACCCGAGGCCAGGAGGGGCCGCAGTACTTC. It yields the protein CASSQTRGQEGPQYF.